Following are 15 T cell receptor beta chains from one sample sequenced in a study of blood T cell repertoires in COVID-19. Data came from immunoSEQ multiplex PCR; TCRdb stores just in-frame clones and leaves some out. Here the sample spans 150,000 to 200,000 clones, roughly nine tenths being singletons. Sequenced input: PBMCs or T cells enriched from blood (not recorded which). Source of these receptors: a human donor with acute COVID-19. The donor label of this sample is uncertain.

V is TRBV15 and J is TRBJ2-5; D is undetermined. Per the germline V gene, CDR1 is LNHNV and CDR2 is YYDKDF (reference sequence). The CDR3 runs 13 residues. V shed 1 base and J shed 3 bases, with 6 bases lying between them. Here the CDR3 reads CATSRGQKETQYF. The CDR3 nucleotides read TGTGCCACCAGCAGAGGGCAGAAAGAGACCCAGTACTTC.

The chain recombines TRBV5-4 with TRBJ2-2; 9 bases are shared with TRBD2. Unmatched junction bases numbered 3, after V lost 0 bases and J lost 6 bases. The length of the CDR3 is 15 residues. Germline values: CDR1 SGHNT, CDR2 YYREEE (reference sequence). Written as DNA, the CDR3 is TGTGCCAGCAGCTTGGCCATAGCGGGAGCCGGGGAGCTGTTTTTT. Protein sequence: CASSLAIAGAGELFF.

CDR3 protein: CASSLYLAGGYNEQFF. CDR3 sequence (DNA): TGCGCCAGCAGCCTGTACCTAGCGGGGGGTTACAATGAGCAGTTCTTC. The genes are TRBV4-3 and TRBJ2-1, with 11 positions matching TRBD2. V lost 4 bases, J lost 4 bases, and 6 bases stayed unmatched. Germline CDR1 reads LGHNA; CDR2 reads YSLEER. The CDR3 contains 16 residues.

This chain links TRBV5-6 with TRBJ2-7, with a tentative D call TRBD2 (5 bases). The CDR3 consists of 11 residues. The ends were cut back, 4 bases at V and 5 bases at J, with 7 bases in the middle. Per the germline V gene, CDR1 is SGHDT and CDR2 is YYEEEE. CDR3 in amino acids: CASSARDEQYF. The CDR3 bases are TGTGCCAGCAGCGCGCGGGACGAGCAGTACTTC.

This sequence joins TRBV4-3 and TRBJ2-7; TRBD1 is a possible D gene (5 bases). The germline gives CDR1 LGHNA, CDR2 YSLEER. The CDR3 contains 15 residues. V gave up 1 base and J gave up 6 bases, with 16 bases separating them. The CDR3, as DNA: TGCGCCAGCAGCCAAGCTCTCGTAGGGGCTTCCGAGCAGTACTTC. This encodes CASSQALVGASEQYF.

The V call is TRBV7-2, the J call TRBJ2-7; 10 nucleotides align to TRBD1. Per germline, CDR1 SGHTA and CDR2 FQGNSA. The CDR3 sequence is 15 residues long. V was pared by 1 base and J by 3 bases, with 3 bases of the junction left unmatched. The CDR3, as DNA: TGTGCCAGCAGCTTAGACGGGACAGGGGACTACGAGCAGTACTTC. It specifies CASSLDGTGDYEQYF.

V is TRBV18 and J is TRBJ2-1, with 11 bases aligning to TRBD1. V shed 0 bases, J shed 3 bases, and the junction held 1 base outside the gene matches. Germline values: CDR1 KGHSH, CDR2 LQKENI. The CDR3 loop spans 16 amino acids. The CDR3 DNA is TGTGCCAGCTCACCACCGGGACAGGGGGACTACAATGAGCAGTTCTTC. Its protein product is CASSPPGQGDYNEQFF.

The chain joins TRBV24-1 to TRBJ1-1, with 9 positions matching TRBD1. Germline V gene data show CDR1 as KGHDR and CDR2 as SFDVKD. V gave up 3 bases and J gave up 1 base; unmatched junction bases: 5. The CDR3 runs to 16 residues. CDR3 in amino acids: CATSDRQGQGNTEAFF. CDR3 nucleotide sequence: TGTGCCACCAGTGATAGACAGGGACAGGGGAACACTGAAGCTTTCTTT.

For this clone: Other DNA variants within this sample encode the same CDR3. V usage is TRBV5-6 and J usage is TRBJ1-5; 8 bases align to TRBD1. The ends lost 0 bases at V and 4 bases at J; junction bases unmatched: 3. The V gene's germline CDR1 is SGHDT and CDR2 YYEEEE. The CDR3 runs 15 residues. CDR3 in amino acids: CASSLATGGNQPQHF. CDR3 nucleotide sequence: TGTGCCAGCAGCTTGGCCACAGGGGGGAATCAGCCCCAGCATTTT.

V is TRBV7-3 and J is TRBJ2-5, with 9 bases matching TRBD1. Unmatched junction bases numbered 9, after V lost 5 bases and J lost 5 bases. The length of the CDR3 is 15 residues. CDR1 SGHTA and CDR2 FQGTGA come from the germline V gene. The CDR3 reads CASSPQGAKRETQYF. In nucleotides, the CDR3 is TGTGCCAGCAGCCCACAGGGGGCAAAAAGGGAGACCCAGTACTTC. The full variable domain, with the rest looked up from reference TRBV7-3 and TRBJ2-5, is GAGVSQTPSNKVTEKGKYVELRCDPISGHTALYWYRQSLGQGPEFLIYFQGTGAADDSGLPNDRFFAVRPEGSVSTLKIQRTERGDSAVYLCASSPQGAKRETQYFGPGTRLLVL.

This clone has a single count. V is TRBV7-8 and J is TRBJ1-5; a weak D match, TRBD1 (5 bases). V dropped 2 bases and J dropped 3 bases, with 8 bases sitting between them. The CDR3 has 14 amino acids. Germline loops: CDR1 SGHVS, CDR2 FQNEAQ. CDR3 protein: CASSLRGPNQPQHF. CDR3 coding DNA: TGTGCCAGCAGCTTAAGGGGTCCCAATCAGCCCCAGCATTTT.

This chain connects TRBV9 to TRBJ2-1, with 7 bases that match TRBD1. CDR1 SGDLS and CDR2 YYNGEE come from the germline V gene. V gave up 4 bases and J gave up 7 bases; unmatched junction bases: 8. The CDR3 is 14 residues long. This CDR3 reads CASSLEAGGNEQFF. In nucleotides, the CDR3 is TGTGCCAGCAGCCTTGAGGCAGGGGGAAATGAGCAGTTCTTC.

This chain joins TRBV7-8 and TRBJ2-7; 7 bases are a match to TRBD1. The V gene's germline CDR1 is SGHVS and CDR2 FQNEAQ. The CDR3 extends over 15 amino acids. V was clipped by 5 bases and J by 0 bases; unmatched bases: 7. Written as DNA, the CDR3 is TGTGCCAGCAGCCAGCCTCGGGACAGCTCCTACGAGCAGTACTTC. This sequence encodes CASSQPRDSSYEQYF.

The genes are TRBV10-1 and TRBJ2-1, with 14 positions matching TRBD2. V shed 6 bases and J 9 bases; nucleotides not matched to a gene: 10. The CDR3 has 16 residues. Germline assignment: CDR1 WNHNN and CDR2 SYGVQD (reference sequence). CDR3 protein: CASSGGTSGGMGEQFF. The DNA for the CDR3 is TGCGCCAGCAGCGGGGGGACTAGCGGGGGTATGGGTGAGCAGTTCTTC.

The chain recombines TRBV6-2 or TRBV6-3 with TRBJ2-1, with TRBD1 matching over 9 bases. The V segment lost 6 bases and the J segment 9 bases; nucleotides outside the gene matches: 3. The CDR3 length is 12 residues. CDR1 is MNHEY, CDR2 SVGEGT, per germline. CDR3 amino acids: CASSGTGFEQFF. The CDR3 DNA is TGTGCCAGCAGCGGGACAGGGTTTGAGCAGTTCTTC.